The 18 T cell receptor beta chains below come from one sample, sequenced in a study of blood T cell repertoires in COVID-19. Measured with immunoSEQ multiplex PCR; TCRdb has only the in-frame clones, and not every one. The table has around 620,000 clones, just under 90% seen once. The sequenced material came from peripheral blood. Receptors were obtained from a woman under 30 with acute or convalescent COVID-19.

The chain couples TRBV5-6 to TRBJ1-4; the D is unclear. This CDR3 is built from 15 residues. CDR1 and CDR2 from the germline V gene are SGHDT and YYEEEE. V lost 4 bases, J lost 3 bases, and 13 bases lay in between. CDR3 DNA sequence: TGTGCCAGCAGCATCCTAGACCTGGCTAATGAAAAACTGTTTTTT. Its protein is CASSILDLANEKLFF.

The rearrangement uses TRBV19 and TRBJ2-2, with D possibly matching TRBD2 (5 bases). The CDR3 length is 12 residues. V was clipped by 8 bases and J by 7 bases, with 11 bases between them. From germline, CDR1 is LNHDA and CDR2 SQIVND (reference sequence). The CDR3: CASWTLGGELFF. The DNA of the CDR3 is TGTGCCAGTTGGACTCTCGGCGGGGAGCTGTTTTTT. Looking up the rest from reference TRBV19 and TRBJ2-2 gives the full variable domain: DGGITQSPKYLFRKEGQNVTLSCEQNLNHDAMYWYRQDPGQGLRLIYYSQIVNDFQKGDIAEGYSVSREKKESFPLTVTSAQKNPTAFYLCASWTLGGELFFGEGSRLTVL.

The gene calls are TRBV19 and TRBJ1-4; D might be TRBD1 (5 bases). The V gene lost 0 bases and the J gene lost 4 bases, with 9 bases spanning the gap. This CDR3 is built from 15 residues. Germline V gene data show CDR1 as LNHDA and CDR2 as SQIVND (reference sequence). Written as DNA, the CDR3 is TGTGCCAGTAGTATAGATCCAGGACATAATGAAAAACTGTTTTTT. Amino acids: CASSIDPGHNEKLFF.

The V gene is TRBV5-8, the J gene TRBJ1-1, with 7 nucleotides matching TRBD1. The CDR3 is 13 residues long. Germline V gene lookup returns CDR1 SGHTS and CDR2 YDEGEE. V dropped 6 bases and J dropped 9; count of bases not matched to a gene: 11. This chain's CDR3 is CASTKNRGLKAFF. The CDR3 DNA reads as TGTGCCAGCACCAAAAACAGGGGATTGAAAGCTTTCTTT.

The CDR3 loop is CASTGGSTEAFF. The CDR3 DNA follows: TGCGCCAGCACAGGGGGGAGCACTGAAGCTTTCTTT. The rearrangement links TRBV5-1 to TRBJ1-1, with 7 bases fitting TRBD1. The CDR3 has 12 residues. CDR1 SGHRS and CDR2 YFSETQ come from the germline V gene. V lost 6 bases to trimming and J lost 4 bases; unmatched junction nucleotides: 3.

J is TRBJ1-2 and V is TRBV9; maybe TRBD1 (5 bases). V was cut by 7 bases and J by 1 base, with 14 bases left in between. This CDR3 comprises 14 residues. Germline CDR1 and CDR2: SGDLS and YYNGEE. CDR3 region: CASGRAGSNYGYTF. DNA of the CDR3: TGTGCCAGCGGGAGGGCAGGGAGTAACTATGGCTACACCTTC.

V and J are TRBV30 and TRBJ1-3, with TRBD1 matching over 7 bases. The CDR3 consists of 13 residues. With 8 bases clipped from V and 0 bases from J, the junction kept 4 bases outside the gene matches. Germline V gene data show CDR1 as GTSNPN and CDR2 as SVGIG (reference sequence). The CDR3 coding sequence is TGTGCCGGACAGGTTTTCTCTGGAAACACCATATATTTT. Its protein product is CAGQVFSGNTIYF. The whole variable domain, remainder taken from reference TRBV30 and TRBJ1-3, is SQTIHQWPATLVQPVGSPLSLECTVEGTSNPNLYWYRQAAGRGLQLLFYSVGIGQISSEVPQNLSASRPQDRQFILSSKKLLLSDSGFYLCAGQVFSGNTIYFGEGSWLTVV.

V is TRBV11-2 and J is TRBJ1-2; weak D call: TRBD1 (6 bases). Germline V gene lookup returns CDR1 SGHAT and CDR2 FQNNGV. V was trimmed by 4 bases and J by 7 bases, leaving 13 bases between them. The CDR3 length is 13 residues. As DNA, the CDR3 is TGTGCCAGCAGCTCGGGGGGGGCCGGTGGCTACACCTTC. Amino acid sequence: CASSSGGAGGYTF.

This chain connects TRBV3-1 (or the pseudogene TRBV3-2) to TRBJ2-1; 9 bases match TRBD2. Germline-derived CDR1 and CDR2 are LGHDT and YNNKEL (reference sequence). The CDR3 has 22 amino acids. The V gene end was trimmed by 5 bases and the J gene end by 7 bases; junction bases not matched to a gene: 30. The CDR3 nucleotides read TGTGCCAGCAGCACCACAGACCAAGATTGGTCTTTGGGGCTAGCGGGAACGAATGAGCAGTTCTTC. Translating it yields CASSTTDQDWSLGLAGTNEQFF.

V and J are TRBV10-3 and TRBJ2-2, with 8 bases identical to TRBD1. This CDR3 spans 16 amino acids. CDR1 and CDR2 from the germline V gene are ENHRY and SYGVKD. J was trimmed by 2 bases and V by 4 bases; bases with no gene match: 6. CDR3 nucleotide sequence: TGTGCCATCAGTGGCGGGACAGGAGGAAACACCGGGGAGCTGTTTTTT. Its protein is CAISGGTGGNTGELFF.

The chain has TRBV7-6 and TRBJ1-5; D uncertain. V dropped 2 bases and J dropped 1 base, with 15 bases sitting between them. This CDR3 has 17 amino acids. Germline CDR1 and CDR2: SGHVS and FNYEAQ. The CDR3 bases are TGTGCCAGCAGCTTAAGGTCGGCTCTAGTCAGCAATCAGCCCCAGCATTTT. This translates into CASSLRSALVSNQPQHF.

The chain employs TRBV6-5 and TRBJ1-2, with D possibly TRBD1 on 5 matching bases. V lost 5 bases and J lost 5, with 12 bases in between. Germline V CDR1 and CDR2: MNHEY, SVGAGI. The CDR3 loop spans 13 amino acids. The CDR3 DNA sequence: TGTGCCAGCAGTCGGATTCAGGGTTATGGCTACACCTTC. It specifies CASSRIQGYGYTF.

The J gene is TRBJ2-1, the V gene TRBV7-6; D is ambiguous. Germline CDR1 is SGHVS and CDR2 is FNYEAQ. The CDR3 is 15 amino acids. V gave up 2 bases and J gave up 5 bases, with 13 bases separating them. The CDR3 sequence: CASSLSPARNNEQFF. The CDR3 DNA is TGTGCCAGCAGCTTATCGCCAGCGCGCAACAATGAGCAGTTCTTC.

The chain recombines TRBV7-2 with TRBJ1-4; D unclear. The germline V gene encodes CDR1 SGHTA and CDR2 FQGNSA. Between the trimmed V and J ends, which lost 6 bases and 0 bases, there was a span of 8 bases. This CDR3 is 14 amino acids long. Here the CDR3 DNA reads TGTGCCAGCAGGCGGTCCGCAACTAATGAAAAACTGTTTTTT. It yields the protein CASRRSATNEKLFF.

This chain connects TRBV4-1 to TRBJ2-3, with TRBD1 identical over 7 bases. V gave up 2 bases and J gave up 4 bases; unmatched junction bases: 9. The V gene's germline CDR1 is MGHRA and CDR2 YSYEKL. CDR3 length: 16 amino acids. CDR3 sequence: CASSQPRQGVSDTQYF. CDR3 bases: TGCGCCAGCAGCCAACCCCGACAGGGAGTGTCAGATACGCAGTATTTT.

V usage is TRBV6-5 and J usage is TRBJ2-7, with TRBD2 matching 10 bases. The CDR3 consists of 13 residues. The V segment lost 5 bases and the J segment 7 bases; nucleotides outside the gene matches: 5. CDR1 is MNHEY, CDR2 SVGAGI, per germline. The CDR3: CASSPSGGWEQYF. CDR3 DNA: TGTGCCAGCAGTCCTAGCGGGGGTTGGGAGCAGTACTTC.

V usage is TRBV9 and J usage is TRBJ1-4; 8 bases fit TRBD1. V lost 3 bases, J lost 0 bases, and 19 bases stayed unmatched. The CDR3 loop spans 21 amino acids. Germline-derived CDR1 and CDR2 are SGDLS and YYNGEE. CDR3 sequence (DNA): TGTGCCAGCAGCGGAGCCGTCTACCAGGACAGGGCAGGGGCAACTAATGAAAAACTGTTTTTT. It encodes CASSGAVYQDRAGATNEKLFF.

The rearrangement links TRBV7-2 to TRBJ2-4; weak D call: TRBD2 (6 bases). CDR3 size: 15 residues. With 0 bases removed from V and 4 bases from J, the gap between germline ends came to 10 bases. CDR1 and CDR2 from the germline V gene are SGHTA and FQGNSA. The CDR3 spells CASSLAWGGKNIQYF. The CDR3 bases are TGTGCCAGCAGCTTAGCTTGGGGAGGAAAAAACATTCAGTACTTC.